The 5 T cell receptor beta chains reported below all come from one sample, sequenced in a study of shared clonotypes between healthy human individuals. Naive CD8 isolation took CD45RO-negative cells positively selected for CCR7 and excluded terminally differentiated effector memory CD45RA+ cells. Method: immunoSEQ multiplex PCR; TCRdb's copy keeps in-frame clones and lacks some. The table has roughly 770,000 clones, about 96% seen once. The sequenced material came from naive CD8+ T cells sorted from blood. The receptors here all came from a man in his thirties or forties in good health.

This rearrangement joins TRBV11-2 to TRBJ1-1, with D perhaps matching TRBD1 (5 bases). With 5 bases removed from V and 0 bases from J, the gap between germline ends came to 13 bases. CDR1 is SGHAT and CDR2 is FQNNGV in the germline V gene. CDR3 length equals 15 residues. The CDR3 region has the DNA TGTGCCAGCAGCCAAAACAGGATTTTGAACACTGAAGCTTTCTTT. Translated, it gives CASSQNRILNTEAFF.

In regard to this clone: Other DNA sequences from this sample encode an identical CDR3 as well. The chain employs TRBV2 and TRBJ1-5, with D unclear. Trimming took off 3 bases at V and 0 bases at J, with 9 bases between the two ends. The CDR3 contains 15 residues. CDR1 SNHLY and CDR2 FYNNEI come from the germline V gene. Written as DNA, the CDR3 is TGTGCCAGCAGTGAGGACGGTTATAGCAATCAGCCCCAGCATTTT. It encodes CASSEDGYSNQPQHF. The full variable domain, with the rest looked up from reference TRBV2 and TRBJ1-5, is EPEVTQTPSHQVTQMGQEVILRCVPISNHLYFYWYRQILGQKVEFLVSFYNNEISEKSEIFDDQFSVERPDGSNFTLKIRSTKLEDSAMYFCASSEDGYSNQPQHFGDGTRLSIL.

This clone was detected only once. The chain links TRBV5-1 to TRBJ1-2; no definite D call. The V gene's germline CDR1 is SGHRS and CDR2 YFSETQ. Trimming left V 5 bases short and J 2 bases short, with 10 bases between. CDR3 length: 13 residues. The CDR3 bases are TGCGCCAGCAGGGAGAACGGAAACTATGGCTACACCTTC. This gives the protein CASRENGNYGYTF. The variable domain in full, completed from reference TRBV5-1 and TRBJ1-2, reads KAGVTQTPRYLIKTRGQQVTLSCSPISGHRSVSWYQQTPGQGLQFLFEYFSETQRNKGNFPGRFSGRQFSNSRSEMNVSTLELGDSALYLCASRENGNYGYTFGSGTRLTVV.

CDR3 amino acids: CASRPGQGASYEQYF. CDR3 DNA sequence: TGTGCCAGCAGACCTGGACAGGGGGCATCCTACGAGCAGTACTTC. This chain uses TRBV27 with TRBJ2-7, with 11 bases aligning to TRBD1. Germline values: CDR1 MNHEY, CDR2 SMNVEV (reference sequence). After removal of 6 bases from V and 1 base from J, the junction contained 5 bases not matched to a gene. The length of the CDR3 is 15 residues.

This clone was seen only once. The chain recombines TRBV5-6 with TRBJ1-1; 10 bases align to TRBD1. The V segment lost 1 base and the J segment 1 base; nucleotides outside the gene matches: 10. CDR1 is SGHDT and CDR2 is YYEEEE in the germline V gene. This CDR3 spans 18 amino acids. The CDR3 region is CASSLNGGTGVWNTEAFF. DNA of the CDR3: TGTGCCAGCAGCTTGAATGGCGGGACAGGGGTTTGGAACACTGAAGCTTTCTTT.